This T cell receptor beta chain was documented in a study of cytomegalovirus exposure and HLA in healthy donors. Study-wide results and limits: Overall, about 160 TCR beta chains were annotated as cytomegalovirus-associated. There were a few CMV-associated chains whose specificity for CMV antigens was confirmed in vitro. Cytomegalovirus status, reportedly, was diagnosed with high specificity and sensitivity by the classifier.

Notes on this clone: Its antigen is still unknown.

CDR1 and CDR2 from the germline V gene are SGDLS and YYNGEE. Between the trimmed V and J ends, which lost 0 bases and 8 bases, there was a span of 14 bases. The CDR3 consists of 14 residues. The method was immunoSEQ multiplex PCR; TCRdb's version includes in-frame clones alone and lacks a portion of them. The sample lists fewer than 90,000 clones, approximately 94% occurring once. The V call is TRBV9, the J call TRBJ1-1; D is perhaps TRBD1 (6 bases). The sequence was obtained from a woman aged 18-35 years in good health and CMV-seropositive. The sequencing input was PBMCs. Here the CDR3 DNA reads TGTGCCAGCAGCGTAGAGGGGGTGGGGGCGGAAGCTTTCTTT. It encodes CASSVEGVGAEAFF.